These 19 T cell receptor beta chains came from one sample sequenced in a study of blood T cell repertoires in COVID-19 (dated by TCRdb to between 2020 and 2021). The protocol used for the library was the immunoSEQ multiplex PCR assay. TCRdb re-hosts the immuneACCESS table, in-frame sequences only. Its copies lack some clones; in the studies checked, an unresolved V gene accounts for under half of them, and the cause for the rest is not known. For this sample the table gives approximately 200,000 clones, of which roughly 90% were detected only once. The ten largest clonotypes hold more than 4% of the sample. What was sequenced was PBMCs or T cells enriched from blood (not recorded which). All receptors come from a young woman who had been exposed to COVID-19.

The chain recombines TRBV6-5 with TRBJ2-5; 9 bases fit TRBD1. The junction had 5 bases not matched to a gene; V was cut back by 2 bases and J by 4 bases. This CDR3 is 15 amino acids long. Germline CDR1 MNHEY, CDR2 SVGAGI. The CDR3 sequence is CASSYGGDRAETQYF. The CDR3 nucleotides are TGTGCCAGCAGTTACGGAGGGGACAGGGCAGAGACCCAGTACTTC.

The chain links TRBV11-3 to TRBJ1-1; a possible D gene is TRBD1 (5 bases). V shed 2 bases and J shed 4 bases, with 8 bases lying between them. The germline V gene encodes CDR1 SGHNT and CDR2 YENEEA. This CDR3 region has 13 residues. Here the CDR3 reads CASSLIGGTEAFF. CDR3 DNA sequence: TGTGCCAGCAGCTTAATCGGGGGCACTGAAGCTTTCTTT. Together with reference TRBV11-3 and TRBJ1-1, the CDR3 gives the full variable domain: EAGVVQSPRYKIIEKKQPVAFWCNPISGHNTLYWYLQNLGQGPELLIRYENEEAVDDSQLPKDRFSAERLKGVDSTLKIQPAELGDSAVYLCASSLIGGTEAFFGQGTRLTVV.

The chain uses TRBV21-1 and TRBJ1-5; the listed D gene, TRBD1, was not tested against the DNA. TRBV21-1 is flagged as a pseudogene. This CDR3 has 17 residues. CDR3 residues: CASSKPTGRYSNQPQHF. CDR3 coding DNA: TGTGCCAGCAGTAAACCCACAGGGCGATATAGCAATCAGCCCCAGCATTTT.

The chain combines TRBV2 with TRBJ1-3, with D maybe TRBD1 (5 bases). V was cut by 7 bases and J by 0 bases, with 13 bases left in between. Germline-derived CDR1 and CDR2 are SNHLY and FYNNEI. This CDR3 contains 15 residues. The CDR3 DNA reads as TGTGCCAGCACCAAAGGACAAAACTCTGGAAACACCATATATTTT. Protein sequence: CASTKGQNSGNTIYF.

The chain uses TRBV7-9 and TRBJ1-2, with D maybe TRBD1 (5 bases). Deletions cut 1 base from V and 8 bases from J, with 14 bases between. Germline values: CDR1 SEHNR, CDR2 FQNEAQ (reference sequence). The CDR3 length is 14 residues. The CDR3 DNA reads TGTGCCAGCAGCTTAGAGTCAGGGCTGGGCGGCTACACCTTC. Translation: CASSLESGLGGYTF.

The chain uses TRBV3-1 (or the pseudogene TRBV3-2) and TRBJ1-2, with D possibly being TRBD1 (5 bases). Trimming left V 4 bases short and J 4 bases short, with 16 bases between. The germline V gene has CDR1 LGHDT and CDR2 YNNKEL (reference sequence). The CDR3 covers 15 residues. The CDR3 reads CASSPHQGSFYGYTF. The DNA for the CDR3 is TGTGCCAGCAGCCCCCACCAGGGATCGTTCTATGGCTACACCTTC.

This chain uses TRBV7-9 with TRBJ2-2, with D maybe TRBD2 (5 bases). Germline lookup yields CDR1 SEHNR and CDR2 FQNEAQ (reference sequence). CDR3 length: 15 residues. V lost 5 bases to trimming and J lost 6 bases, with 16 bases between them. CDR3 residues: CASSNQVAGAGELFF. DNA of the CDR3: TGTGCCAGCAGCAATCAGGTCGCCGGGGCCGGGGAGCTGTTTTTT.

This clone turned up a few times. V gene TRBV29-1 combines with J gene TRBJ2-3; tentatively, D is TRBD1 (5 bases). The V and J ends lost 4 bases and 2 bases respectively, with 16 bases between them. Per germline, CDR1 SQVTM and CDR2 ANQGSEA. CDR3 length equals 15 residues. The CDR3 DNA reads TGCAGCGTTGTGGCAGGACATCAGAACACAGATACGCAGTATTTT. Its protein is CSVVAGHQNTDTQYF.

This clone is medium-sized in the sample. The chain carries TRBV2 and TRBJ2-1; tentatively, D is TRBD2 (5 bases). The ends were cut back, 6 bases at V and 1 base at J, with 19 bases in the middle. The CDR3 is made up of 17 amino acids. Germline V CDR1 and CDR2: SNHLY, FYNNEI. The CDR3 nucleotides read TGTGCCAGCAGAGATGGAGGAGCCTACGATTCCTACAATGAGCAGTTCTTC. Protein product: CASRDGGAYDSYNEQFF.

This chain joins TRBV5-1 and TRBJ2-1, with TRBD2 identical over 8 bases. The CDR3 is 14 amino acids. V was clipped by 9 bases and J by 4 bases; unmatched bases: 9. Germline CDR1 SGHRS, CDR2 YFSETQ. CDR3: CATGRGSHYNEQFF. The CDR3 nucleotides read TGCGCCACCGGGAGGGGATCCCATTACAATGAGCAGTTCTTC. The full variable domain, rest sourced from reference TRBV5-1 and TRBJ2-1, is KAGVTQTPRYLIKTRGQQVTLSCSPISGHRSVSWYQQTPGQGLQFLFEYFSETQRNKGNFPGRFSGRQFSNSRSEMNVSTLELGDSALYLCATGRGSHYNEQFFGPGTRLTVL.

Details on this clone: This specimen includes other DNA sequences encoding the same CDR3. The V gene is TRBV27, the J gene TRBJ1-2; TRBD1 is a possible D gene (5 bases). Per germline, CDR1 MNHEY and CDR2 SMNVEV (reference sequence). The CDR3 contains 14 residues. V was shortened by 0 bases and J by 4 bases, with 9 bases between the two germline ends. The CDR3 sequence: CASSLSGGTYGYTF. DNA for the CDR3: TGTGCCAGCAGTTTATCGGGAGGGACCTATGGCTACACCTTC.

The V and J genes are TRBV5-1 and TRBJ2-1; the match to TRBD1 covers 7 bases. Germline CDR1 is SGHRS and CDR2 is YFSETQ. The V segment lost 4 bases and the J segment 15 bases; nucleotides outside the gene matches: 13. The CDR3 runs 13 residues. Here the CDR3 reads CASSGSGTEYAFF. DNA for the CDR3: TGCGCCAGCAGCGGATCCGGGACAGAATATGCGTTCTTC.

This rearrangement joins TRBV11-2 to TRBJ2-7; D unclear. CDR3 length equals 15 residues. V lost 1 base and J lost 0, with 10 bases in between. CDR1 SGHAT and CDR2 FQNNGV come from the germline V gene. CDR3 region: CASSLGPDTSYEQYF. The CDR3 DNA follows: TGTGCCAGCAGCTTAGGGCCCGATACCTCCTACGAGCAGTACTTC.

The chain combines TRBV27 with TRBJ1-1; TRBD1 might be the D (5 bases). This CDR3 comprises 14 residues. CDR1 and CDR2 from the germline V gene are MNHEY and SMNVEV (reference sequence). V lost 0 bases and J lost 1, with 6 bases in between. CDR3 in DNA: TGTGCCAGCAGTTTATCGCAGGGGAACACTGAAGCTTTCTTT. Its translation is CASSLSQGNTEAFF.

The rearrangement uses TRBV19 and TRBJ2-3; 7 bases agree with TRBD2. Germline V gives CDR1 LNHDA, CDR2 SQIVND (reference sequence). The trim removed 2 bases at V and 4 bases at J, leaving 12 bases unmatched. The CDR3 covers 17 residues. CDR3 nucleotides: TGTGCCAGTAGTATACGGGCCAGCCAAGCGGGGCCAGATACGCAGTATTTT. Translation: CASSIRASQAGPDTQYF. The whole variable domain, filled in from reference TRBV19 and TRBJ2-3, reads DGGITQSPKYLFRKEGQNVTLSCEQNLNHDAMYWYRQDPGQGLRLIYYSQIVNDFQKGDIAEGYSVSREKKESFPLTVTSAQKNPTAFYLCASSIRASQAGPDTQYFGPGTRLTVL.

About this clone itself: Other nucleotide sequences in the sample specify the same CDR3. The rearrangement joins TRBV11-2 to TRBJ1-2; no reliable D call. Germline-derived CDR1 and CDR2 are SGHAT and FQNNGV. The CDR3 has 14 amino acids. V was shortened by 0 bases and J by 2 bases, with 7 bases between the two germline ends. The CDR3 bases are TGTGCCAGCAGCTTAGATTTGGGCAACTATGGCTACACCTTC. It yields the protein CASSLDLGNYGYTF.

This chain uses TRBV5-1 with TRBJ2-7; D may be TRBD2 (6 bases). This CDR3 contains 13 residues. Germline V gives CDR1 SGHRS, CDR2 YFSETQ. V lost 1 base to trimming and J lost 3 bases, with 8 bases between them. The CDR3 bases are TGCGCCAGCAGCTTGAGTAGCGGCTACGAGCAGTACTTC. Translated, it gives CASSLSSGYEQYF.

The count of this clone is one. The chain is built from TRBV27 and TRBJ1-5; maybe TRBD1 (6 bases). Per germline, CDR1 MNHEY and CDR2 SMNVEV (reference sequence). The CDR3 has 17 amino acids. V was trimmed by 4 bases and J by 1 base, leaving 17 bases between them. The CDR3 sequence: CASSSLGAGASNQPQHF. CDR3 DNA: TGTGCCAGCAGTTCCCTTGGGGCGGGGGCAAGCAATCAGCCCCAGCATTTT.

This clone occurred once. The chain employs TRBV5-6 and TRBJ2-2; D is possibly TRBD1 (7 bases). CDR3 size: 16 residues. Germline V gives CDR1 SGHDT, CDR2 YYEEEE. V lost 1 base and J 2 bases, leaving 12 bases between the germline ends. For the CDR3, the DNA is TGTGCCAGCAGCTTGAGGACAGGACTAAACACCGGGGAGCTGTTTTTT. This encodes CASSLRTGLNTGELFF.